The 27 T cell receptor beta chains listed next were all sequenced from one sample in a study of T cell responses to AZD1222 COVID-19 vaccine (dated by TCRdb to 2020 to 2023). The method was the immunoSEQ multiplex PCR assay. The immuneACCESS repertoire file appears here via TCRdb, limited to in-frame rearrangements. These files lack a portion of the clones; in checked studies, under half of the deficit traces to unresolved V genes, and the cause of the others is not known. Counted in this sample were under 150,000 clones; roughly nine tenths of them appeared once. The leading ten clones occupy 9% to 9.5% of the sample. The time point tag for this specimen amounts to: about 28 days (+/-7) after the second vaccine dose. The material was peripheral blood, obtained 28 days after the second AZD1222 dose. These receptor sequences come from an adult who received the AZD1222 COVID-19 vaccine.

This chain links TRBV5-4 with TRBJ2-1, with D unresolved. The CDR3 extends over 12 amino acids. The V end was cut by 4 bases, the J end by 5 bases, with 7 bases between. Germline V gene lookup returns CDR1 SGHNT and CDR2 YYREEE (reference sequence). The CDR3 nucleotides are TGTGCCAGCAGCCCCCCAAACAATGAGCAGTTCTTC. The encoded protein is CASSPPNNEQFF.

V is TRBV6-5 and J is TRBJ1-6; D is uncertain. The CDR3 is 14 amino acids. Deletions cut 0 bases from V and 7 bases from J, with 7 bases between. Germline assignment: CDR1 MNHEY and CDR2 SVGAGI. The CDR3 protein is CASSYSAENSPLHF. CDR3 DNA: TGTGCCAGCAGTTACTCAGCCGAAAATTCACCCCTCCACTTT.

V gene TRBV7-3 combines with J gene TRBJ1-1, with no clear D. V lost 5 bases and J lost 4, with 11 bases in between. The CDR3 covers 13 residues. Germline V gene data show CDR1 as SGHTA and CDR2 as FQGTGA. CDR3 loop: CASSASTGTEAFF. The CDR3 bases are TGTGCCAGCAGCGCATCGACGGGCACTGAAGCTTTCTTT.

The genes are TRBV5-1 and TRBJ1-1; 9 nucleotides line up with TRBD1. Germline CDR1 and CDR2: SGHRS and YFSETQ. V lost 6 bases, J lost 4 bases, and 4 bases stayed unmatched. There are 13 residues in the CDR3. The CDR3 sequence is CASTGQGTTEAFF. The CDR3 DNA reads TGCGCCAGCACTGGACAGGGGACCACTGAAGCTTTCTTT.

The chain links TRBV11-1 to TRBJ2-1; 7 bases agree with TRBD2. The germline V gene encodes CDR1 SGHAT and CDR2 FQDESV (reference sequence). Germline trimming cut 7 bases from V and 8 bases from J; bases unmatched to any gene: 8. This CDR3 is 13 amino acids long. CDR3 nucleotides: TGTGCCAGCACCCCGGGGGGTGGGGATGAGCAGTTCTTC. Its protein product is CASTPGGGDEQFF.

V usage is TRBV4-3 and J usage is TRBJ2-3; TRBD2 is a possible D gene (6 bases). The CDR3 is 14 residues long. CDR1 and CDR2 from the germline V gene are LGHNA and YSLEER. The germline V and J ends were trimmed by 5 bases and 4 bases, with 13 bases remaining between them. CDR3 in amino acids: CASSAQGRPDTQYF. CDR3 sequence (DNA): TGCGCCAGCAGCGCTCAAGGGAGGCCAGATACGCAGTATTTT.

This sequence joins TRBV7-2 and TRBJ1-2, with D uncertain. CDR1 is SGHTA, CDR2 FQGNSA, per germline. Trimming took off 2 bases at V and 2 bases at J, with 6 bases between the two ends. The CDR3 length is 13 residues. The DNA for the CDR3 is TGTGCCAGCAGCTTAAGGAGAAACTATGGCTACACCTTC. It yields the protein CASSLRRNYGYTF. Full variable domain (remainder filled in from reference TRBV7-2 and TRBJ1-2): GAGVSQSPSNKVTEKGKDVELRCDPISGHTALYWYRQSLGQGLEFLIYFQGNSAPDKSGLPSDRFSAERTGGSVSTLTIQRTQQEDSAVYLCASSLRRNYGYTFGSGTRLTVV.

There are a few counts of this clone. The chain links TRBV5-1 to TRBJ2-7, with TRBD1 matching over 7 bases. The CDR3 runs to 16 residues. J lost 0 bases, V lost 4 bases, and 10 bases had no gene match. CDR1 and CDR2 from the germline V gene are SGHRS and YFSETQ. The chain's CDR3 is CASSLLNRGSSYEQYF. The CDR3 region has the DNA TGCGCCAGCAGCCTATTGAACAGGGGAAGCTCCTACGAGCAGTACTTC.

J is TRBJ1-1 and V is TRBV28; D may be TRBD1 (6 bases). V lost 1 base to trimming and J lost 5 bases, with 14 bases between them. The CDR3 sequence is 15 residues long. Germline V gene sequence: CDR1 MDHEN, CDR2 SYDVKM. The CDR3 bases are TGTGCCAGCAGTTTATCGAGCAGGGGAAGGACTGAAGCTTTCTTT. Its protein product is CASSLSSRGRTEAFF.

The genes are TRBV18 and TRBJ1-4; maybe TRBD1 (5 bases). V lost 0 bases, J lost 6 bases, and 14 bases lay in between. The germline V gene has CDR1 KGHSH and CDR2 LQKENI. The CDR3 is made up of 16 amino acids. CDR3 nucleotide sequence: TGTGCCAGCTCACCACCGAGCGGGGCGGGGGATGAAAAACTGTTTTTT. This translates into CASSPPSGAGDEKLFF.

On this clone itself: At one of its ends the junction is not consistent with the germline gene, which may arise from a read error. This sequence joins TRBV5-6 and TRBJ1-5; D call uncertain. This CDR3 contains 8 residues. CDR1 SGHDT and CDR2 YYEEEE come from the germline V gene. In DNA form, the CDR3 reads TGTGCCAGCAGCTTGGTTGGTTTT. Its translation is CASSLVGF.

CDR3 in DNA: TGTGCCAGCAGCTATGGGACAGGGCCCTTTAGCTCCTACGAGCAGTACTTC. Translation gives CASSYGTGPFSSYEQYF. The chain has TRBV5-4 and TRBJ2-7; 9 nucleotides line up with TRBD1. The CDR3 is 17 amino acids. Germline values: CDR1 SGHNT, CDR2 YYREEE (reference sequence). Trimming removed 3 bases from V and 0 bases from J; junction bases left unmatched: 10.

CDR3 bases: TGTGCCAGCAGCCAGGGGCTGGCTCGGGGTCGTGGAAACACCATATATTTT. This codes for CASSQGLARGRGNTIYF. The chain links TRBV7-2 to TRBJ1-3; D might be TRBD1 (6 bases). CDR1 and CDR2 from the germline V gene are SGHTA and FQGNSA. The CDR3 is made up of 17 amino acids. V lost 5 bases and J 3 bases, leaving 20 bases between the germline ends. Combining the CDR3 with reference TRBV7-2 and TRBJ1-3 gives the whole variable domain GAGVSQSPSNKVTEKGKDVELRCDPISGHTALYWYRQSLGQGLEFLIYFQGNSAPDKSGLPSDRFSAERTGGSVSTLTIQRTQQEDSAVYLCASSQGLARGRGNTIYFGEGSWLTVV.

The V and J genes are TRBV4-1 and TRBJ2-1; 11 positions agree with TRBD2. Germline CDR1 and CDR2: MGHRA and YSYEKL. This CDR3 comprises 15 residues. The V and J ends lost 4 bases and 10 bases, in that order; junction bases with no gene match: 9. CDR3 loop: CASSPHGLAGKEQFF. CDR3 sequence (DNA): TGCGCCAGCAGCCCCCATGGACTAGCGGGTAAAGAGCAGTTCTTC.

This clone has a single count. The genes are TRBV5-4 and TRBJ1-6, with D unresolved. Germline CDR1 reads SGHNT; CDR2 reads YYREEE (reference sequence). V was pared by 4 bases and J by 4 bases, with 9 bases between. The CDR3 totals 14 residues. The CDR3 protein is CASSDTVYNSPLHF. The CDR3 bases are TGTGCCAGCAGCGACACAGTTTATAATTCACCCCTCCACTTT.

The chain carries TRBV3-1 (or the pseudogene TRBV3-2) and TRBJ1-2; D gene ambiguous. The CDR3 is made up of 12 amino acids. V lost 1 base, J lost 5 bases, and 5 bases lay in between. Germline-derived CDR1 and CDR2 are LGHDT and YNNKEL (reference sequence). The CDR3 DNA is TGTGCCAGCAGCCAAGCCGATTATGGCTACACCTTC. It yields the protein CASSQADYGYTF.

V gene TRBV24-1 combines with J gene TRBJ2-2; D unclear. Trimming took off 5 bases at V and 7 bases at J, with 16 bases between the two ends. CDR1 is KGHDR, CDR2 SFDVKD, per germline. The CDR3 is made up of 15 amino acids. CDR3 DNA: TGTGCCACCAGTGGGTATACACCCCTCAACGGGGAGCTGTTTTTT. Translating it yields CATSGYTPLNGELFF.

V usage is TRBV7-2 and J usage is TRBJ1-1; TRBD1 aligns across 8 bases. Trimming at V came to 5 bases and at J to 4 bases, leaving 6 bases not matched to a gene. CDR1 SGHTA and CDR2 FQGNSA come from the germline V gene. This CDR3 spans 14 amino acids. CDR3 bases: TGTGCCAGCAGCGGACAGGGAAGAGGCACTGAAGCTTTCTTT. Protein sequence: CASSGQGRGTEAFF.

The chain has TRBV19 and TRBJ2-1; perhaps TRBD2 as D (6 bases). Trimming took 1 base from V and 7 from J, leaving 17 bases between them. The CDR3 runs 16 residues. Per the germline V gene, CDR1 is LNHDA and CDR2 is SQIVND (reference sequence). CDR3 in amino acids: CASSIGAAGSGNEQFF. DNA for the CDR3: TGTGCCAGTAGTATAGGGGCCGCGGGAAGCGGGAATGAGCAGTTCTTC.

The genes are TRBV2 and TRBJ2-5; a possible D gene is TRBD2 (5 bases). The germline V gene encodes CDR1 SNHLY and CDR2 FYNNEI. This CDR3 is built from 14 residues. V lost 8 bases, J lost 2 bases, and 15 bases lay in between. Here the CDR3 DNA reads TGTGCCAGCCACGGTGGACTGTTACAAGAGACCCAGTACTTC. Its translation: CASHGGLLQETQYF. The whole variable domain, filled in from reference TRBV2 and TRBJ2-5, reads EPEVTQTPSHQVTQMGQEVILRCVPISNHLYFYWYRQILGQKVEFLVSFYNNEISEKSEIFDDQFSVERPDGSNFTLKIRSTKLEDSAMYFCASHGGLLQETQYFGPGTRLLVL.

The rearrangement links TRBV19 to TRBJ1-5; the D gene is possibly TRBD1 (5 bases). Germline V gene data show CDR1 as LNHDA and CDR2 as SQIVND (reference sequence). V lost 3 bases, J lost 0 bases, and 12 bases lay in between. This CDR3 contains 16 residues. The CDR3 loop is CASSMRGWDSNQPQHF. DNA for the CDR3: TGTGCCAGTAGTATGCGGGGGTGGGATAGCAATCAGCCCCAGCATTTT.

V gene TRBV19 combines with J gene TRBJ2-3; D gene ambiguous. Germline values: CDR1 LNHDA, CDR2 SQIVND (reference sequence). V was trimmed by 4 bases and J by 2 bases, leaving 1 base between them. CDR3 size: 11 residues. The CDR3 protein is CASSTTDTQYF. For the CDR3, the DNA is TGTGCCAGTAGTACCACAGATACGCAGTATTTT.

This clone was counted only a few times. The chain is built from TRBV7-3 and TRBJ1-6; D is ambiguous. The germline V gene has CDR1 SGHTA and CDR2 FQGTGA. This CDR3 has 13 residues. V dropped 4 bases and J dropped 7 bases, with 8 bases sitting between them. CDR3 loop: CASSSGANSPLHF. For the CDR3, the DNA is TGTGCCAGCAGCTCAGGTGCCAATTCACCCCTCCACTTT.

The CDR3 loop is CASSLRTGGNSPLHF. In DNA, the CDR3 is TGTGCCAGCAGTCTCAGGACAGGGGGTAATTCACCCCTCCACTTT. The chain couples TRBV27 to TRBJ1-6; 10 bases map to TRBD1. Germline CDR1 is MNHEY and CDR2 is SMNVEV (reference sequence). The V gene end was trimmed by 5 bases and the J gene end by 6 bases; junction bases not matched to a gene: 4. The CDR3 consists of 15 residues.

The chain uses TRBV11-2 and TRBJ1-1; perhaps TRBD1 as D (5 bases). The germline gives CDR1 SGHAT, CDR2 FQNNGV. Trimming took 1 base from V and 4 from J, leaving 10 bases between them. The CDR3 contains 14 residues. CDR3 region: CASSLVVGATEAFF. As DNA, the CDR3 is TGTGCCAGCAGCTTAGTAGTAGGGGCCACTGAAGCTTTCTTT.

The chain carries TRBV7-8 and TRBJ1-1; 10 nucleotides match TRBD1. Germline V gene lookup returns CDR1 SGHVS and CDR2 FQNEAQ. The J segment lost 6 bases and the V segment lost 5 bases, leaving 9 bases of the junction unmatched. The CDR3 length is 15 residues. CDR3 amino acids: CASSARQGARAEAFF. DNA of the CDR3: TGTGCCAGCAGCGCACGACAGGGGGCGCGGGCTGAAGCTTTCTTT.

This clone was found once. The rearrangement joins TRBV12-5 to TRBJ1-2, with D possibly TRBD1 on 6 matching bases. The CDR3 extends over 17 amino acids. V was shortened by 2 bases and J by 6 bases, with 22 bases between the two germline ends. Per germline, CDR1 LGHNT and CDR2 FRNRAP. The CDR3 loop is CASGLYPRDTREDGYTF. DNA for the CDR3: TGTGCTAGTGGTTTGTACCCCCGGGACACCCGGGAGGATGGCTACACCTTC. Together with reference TRBV12-5 and TRBJ1-2, the CDR3 gives the full variable domain: DARVTQTPRHKVTEMGQEVTMRCQPILGHNTVFWYRQTMMQGLELLAYFRNRAPLDDSGMPKDRFSAEMPDATLATLKIQPSEPRDSAVYFCASGLYPRDTREDGYTFGSGTRLTVV.